This section outlines one T cell receptor beta chain sequence together with its context. What it binds is unknown. Second-dose intervals of approximately 4 or approximately 12 weeks were pooled. The CDR3 contains 15 residues. Trimming left V 0 bases short and J 6 bases short, with 11 bases between. Germline assignment: CDR1 LGHNA and CDR2 YNFKEQ. These data come from a study of T cell responses to AZD1222 COVID-19 vaccine. Study-wide results and caveats: Clonal diversity may have been underestimated in mostly white British donors. No day 14 peak samples; only post-peak repertoires were characterized. Dominant CD4 TCR responses targeted spike regions 160-218 and 743-854.

Assay: immunoSEQ multiplex PCR; the TCRdb copy retains only in-frame clones and omits some. The profile shows tens of thousands of clones, about 82% of them singletons. The gene calls are TRBV4-2 and TRBJ1-4; D perhaps matches TRBD1 (6 bases). Sequencing was performed on peripheral blood, taken 28 days after the second AZD1222 dose. This receptor was taken from an adult who received the AZD1222 COVID-19 vaccine. CDR3 coding DNA: TGTGCCAGCAGCCAAGAGGGGGCAGGGGATGAAAAACTGTTTTTT. Amino acids: CASSQEGAGDEKLFF.